The clone carrying this TCR beta chain appeared many times. Its target is not known. These data come from a study of T cells in Graves' hyperthyroidism and ophthalmopathy. Findings and caveats of the study: Ophthalmopathy and stable hyperthyroidism were separated by a 13 V-J model.

Amplification targeted TCR beta CDR3 regions from RNA transcripts. TCR CDR3 underwent first-round RT-PCR with the HTBI primer set. TCRdb reprocessed the multiplex PCR reads via MiXCR and lists one record per CDR3 protein. The repertoire holds 450,000 to 650,000 distinct CDR3 sequences, with 17% as singletons. Germline loops: CDR1 MDHEN, CDR2 SYDVKM. The CDR3 runs 13 residues. The V segment lost 7 bases and the J segment 7 bases; nucleotides outside the gene matches: 7. This sequence was found in a woman under 30 with Graves' ophthalmopathy. V usage is TRBV28 and J usage is TRBJ1-1, with 9 bases fitting TRBD1. The material sequenced was blood. The CDR3 loop reads CASTPGQGLEAFF. The DNA of the CDR3 is TGTGCCAGCACTCCGGGACAGGGACTTGAAGCTTTCTTT.